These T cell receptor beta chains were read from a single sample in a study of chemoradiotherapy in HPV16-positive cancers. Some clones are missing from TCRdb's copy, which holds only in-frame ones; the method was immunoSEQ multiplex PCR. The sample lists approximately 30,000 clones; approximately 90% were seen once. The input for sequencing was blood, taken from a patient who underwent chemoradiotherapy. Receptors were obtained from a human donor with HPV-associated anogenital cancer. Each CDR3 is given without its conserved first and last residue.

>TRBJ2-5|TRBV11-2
ASSLMGRDETQY
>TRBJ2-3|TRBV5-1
ASSGGTSGGTDTQY
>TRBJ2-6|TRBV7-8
ASGGVVGGATGANVLT
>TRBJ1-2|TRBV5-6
ASSLANTGDYGYT
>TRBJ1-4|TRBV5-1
ASSPGGLVNEKLF
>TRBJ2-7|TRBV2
ASSLQEAYEQY
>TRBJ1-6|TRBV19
ASSIGNGYNSPLH
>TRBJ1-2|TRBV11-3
ASSLGGVLRRNYGYT
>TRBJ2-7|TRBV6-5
ASSRGTSGSYEQY
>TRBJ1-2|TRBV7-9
ASSLVGIFYGYT
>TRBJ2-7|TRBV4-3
ASSLSRDEQY
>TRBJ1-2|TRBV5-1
ASSFDREHGYT
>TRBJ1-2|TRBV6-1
ASHRTVYGYT
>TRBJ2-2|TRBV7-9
ASSPDRAAGELF
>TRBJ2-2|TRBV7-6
ASSLGFGQGYTGELF
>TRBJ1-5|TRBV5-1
ASSFEGYQPQH
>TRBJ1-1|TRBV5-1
ASRLDGGRSAEAF
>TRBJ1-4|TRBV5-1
ASSLAGVALNEKLF
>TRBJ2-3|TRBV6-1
ASRVPGQGTDTQY
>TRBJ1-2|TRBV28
ASSPQDRRST
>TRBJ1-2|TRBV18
ASSPIRRDRIYGYT
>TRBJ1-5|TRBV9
ASSGTGDQPQH
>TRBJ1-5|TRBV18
ASSPAGGGFQPQH
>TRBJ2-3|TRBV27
ASLYKGTNTDTQY
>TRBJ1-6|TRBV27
ASSPAAGALASPLH
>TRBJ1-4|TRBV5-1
ASSFRQGNEKLF
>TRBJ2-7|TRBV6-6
ASSSWDTTYEQY
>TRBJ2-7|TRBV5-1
ASSLELAEQY
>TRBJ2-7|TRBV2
ASSREAYEQY
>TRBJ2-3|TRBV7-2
ASSSLAGFSTDTQY
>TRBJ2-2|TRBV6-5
ASSYSKGWDTGELF
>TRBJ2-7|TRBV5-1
ASSRSGGTVDEQY
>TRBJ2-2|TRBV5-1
ASSLQGSTGELF
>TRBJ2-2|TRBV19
ASSIGTGIDTGELF
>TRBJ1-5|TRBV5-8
ASSSRANQPQH
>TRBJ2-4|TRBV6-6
ASSRDREGAKNIQY